This T cell receptor (beta chain) was retrieved from a study of blood T cell repertoires in COVID-19. Study overall: Samples representing acute and convalescent COVID-19 were sourced from the United States, Italy and Spain. T cells, B-cell-depleted T cells, or PBMCs supplied cDNA or gDNA.

Original processing methods: Amplified reference gene primers provided the basis for estimating nucleated cell counts. Clones were read by immunoSEQ multiplex PCR, and TCRdb kept only the in-frame ones, dropping some. That table is the source of V, J and clone size, and D and trimming were worked out from the DNA. The table lists some 60,000 clones, roughly 70% of them singletons, with more than 15% in the top ten. The CDR3 extends over 16 amino acids. Germline V gene sequence: CDR1 LGHNA, CDR2 YNFKEQ. Trimming cost V 1 base and J 7 bases, with 17 bases left between them. The chain joins TRBV4-2 to TRBJ1-5, with D hard to call. The TCR originated in a woman aged 45-59 years with active or convalescent COVID-19. Sequenced: peripheral blood. This CDR3 is CASSQVFRGSEQPQHF. The CDR3 bases are TGTGCCAGCAGCCAAGTTTTCCGAGGCAGTGAACAGCCCCAGCATTTT.